Below are 9 T cell receptor beta chains sequenced from a single sample in a study of shared clonotypes between healthy human individuals. The table came from immunoSEQ multiplex PCR; TCRdb's copy has only in-frame clones and leaves some out. Among roughly 2.4 million clones listed, about 94% were seen once. The sample taken for sequencing was naive CD4+ T cells sorted from blood. Subset specified: CD45RA+ positively selected. Receptors were obtained from a young man in good health.

This sequence joins TRBV6-1 and TRBJ2-3; D unclear. V shed 3 bases and J shed 2 bases, with 12 bases lying between them. The CDR3 has 15 residues. Germline V lookup: CDR1 MNHNS, CDR2 SASEGT. This CDR3 is CASSEAGRNTDTQYF. The CDR3 DNA reads as TGTGCCAGCAGTGAGGCAGGTCGGAACACAGATACGCAGTATTTT.

The chain recombines TRBV5-4 with TRBJ1-4, with 9 nucleotides matching TRBD1. V dropped 6 bases and J dropped 7; count of bases not matched to a gene: 4. Germline V lookup: CDR1 SGHNT, CDR2 YYREEE (reference sequence). CDR3 length equals 13 residues. The CDR3, as DNA: TGTGCCAGCACCACAGGGGGCGGTGAAAAACTGTTTTTT. Protein sequence: CASTTGGGEKLFF.

Only one count was recorded for this clone. This rearrangement joins TRBV28 to TRBJ2-3; 14 nucleotides match TRBD2. The V gene's germline CDR1 is MDHEN and CDR2 SYDVKM. This CDR3 comprises 17 residues. V gave up 6 bases and J gave up 2 bases; unmatched junction bases: 7. The CDR3 protein is CASREGLAGGFTDTQYF. The CDR3 DNA reads TGTGCCAGCAGGGAAGGACTAGCGGGGGGCTTCACAGATACGCAGTATTTT.

This rearrangement joins TRBV27 to TRBJ1-1; D is unclear. The CDR3 covers 14 residues. The V and J ends lost 5 bases and 1 base respectively, with 11 bases between them. The V gene's germline CDR1 is MNHEY and CDR2 SMNVEV (reference sequence). CDR3 residues: CASSPGNTNTEAFF. The CDR3 DNA reads as TGTGCCAGCAGTCCCGGAAATACGAACACTGAAGCTTTCTTT.

Notes on this clone: This sample includes further DNA sequences coding for the same CDR3. The V call is TRBV7-2, the J call TRBJ2-5; D gene uncertain. Trimming took off 1 base at V and 5 bases at J, with 5 bases between the two ends. CDR1 is SGHTA, CDR2 FQGNSA, per germline. There are 12 residues in the CDR3. The CDR3 nucleotides read TGTGCCAGCAGCTTAGATACCGAGACCCAGTACTTC. It encodes CASSLDTETQYF. Drawing the rest from reference TRBV7-2 and TRBJ2-5, the complete variable domain is GAGVSQSPSNKVTEKGKDVELRCDPISGHTALYWYRQSLGQGLEFLIYFQGNSAPDKSGLPSDRFSAERTGGSVSTLTIQRTQQEDSAVYLCASSLDTETQYFGPGTRLLVL.

J is TRBJ2-3 and V is TRBV11-2; TRBD2 agrees at 7 bases. J gave up 2 bases and V 1 base, and 6 bases lay outside the gene matches. Germline V gives CDR1 SGHAT, CDR2 FQNNGV. The CDR3 spans 16 residues. The CDR3 region is CASSLVPGGTTDTQYF. The CDR3 coding sequence is TGTGCCAGCAGCTTAGTCCCGGGGGGAACCACAGATACGCAGTATTTT. Drawing the rest from reference TRBV11-2 and TRBJ2-3, the complete variable domain is EAGVAQSPRYKIIEKRQSVAFWCNPISGHATLYWYQQILGQGPKLLIQFQNNGVVDDSQLPKDRFSAERLKGVDSTLKIQPAKLEDSAVYLCASSLVPGGTTDTQYFGPGTRLTVL.

This clone was detected only once. The chain has TRBV19 and TRBJ2-5, with 7 positions matching TRBD1. Per germline, CDR1 LNHDA and CDR2 SQIVND (reference sequence). With 1 base clipped from V and 9 bases from J, the junction kept 8 bases outside the gene matches. The CDR3 is 14 amino acids. As DNA, the CDR3 is TGTGCCAGTAGTATAGCCCCAGGGGGAGCCGCCCAGTACTTC. Its protein product is CASSIAPGGAAQYF.

This clone occurred once. At the DNA level, this CDR3 is encoded by other sequences in the same sample as well. V usage is TRBV14 and J usage is TRBJ1-1; D not certain. The germline CDR1 and CDR2 sequences are SGHDN and FVKESK. Deletions cut 5 bases from V and 2 bases from J, with 9 bases between. The length of the CDR3 is 13 residues. The CDR3, as DNA: TGTGCCAGCAGCTCAGGACTCAACACTGAAGCTTTCTTT. Residues: CASSSGLNTEAFF.

The rearrangement joins TRBV19 to TRBJ2-4; no firm D call. Germline values: CDR1 LNHDA, CDR2 SQIVND (reference sequence). V lost 7 bases and J lost 6, with 10 bases in between. The CDR3 sequence is 12 residues long. CDR3 DNA: TGTGCCAGTAATTTTAATGGAAACATTCAGTACTTC. This codes for CASNFNGNIQYF.